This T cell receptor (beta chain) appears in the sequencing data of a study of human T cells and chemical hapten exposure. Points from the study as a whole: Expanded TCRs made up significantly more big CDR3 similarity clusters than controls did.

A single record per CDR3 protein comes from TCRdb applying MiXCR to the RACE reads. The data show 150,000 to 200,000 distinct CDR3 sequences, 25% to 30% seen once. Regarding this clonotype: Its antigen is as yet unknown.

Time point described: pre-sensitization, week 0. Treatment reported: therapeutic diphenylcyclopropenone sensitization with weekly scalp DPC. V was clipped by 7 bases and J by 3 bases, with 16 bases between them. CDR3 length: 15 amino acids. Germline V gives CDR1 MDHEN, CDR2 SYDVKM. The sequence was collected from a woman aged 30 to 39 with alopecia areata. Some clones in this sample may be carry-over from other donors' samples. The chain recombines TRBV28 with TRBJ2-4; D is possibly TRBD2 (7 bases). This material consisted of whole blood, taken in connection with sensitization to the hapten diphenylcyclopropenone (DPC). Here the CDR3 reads CASIPGGAGKNIQYF. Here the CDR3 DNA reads TGTGCCAGCATTCCGGGGGGCGCAGGCAAAAACATTCAGTACTTC.